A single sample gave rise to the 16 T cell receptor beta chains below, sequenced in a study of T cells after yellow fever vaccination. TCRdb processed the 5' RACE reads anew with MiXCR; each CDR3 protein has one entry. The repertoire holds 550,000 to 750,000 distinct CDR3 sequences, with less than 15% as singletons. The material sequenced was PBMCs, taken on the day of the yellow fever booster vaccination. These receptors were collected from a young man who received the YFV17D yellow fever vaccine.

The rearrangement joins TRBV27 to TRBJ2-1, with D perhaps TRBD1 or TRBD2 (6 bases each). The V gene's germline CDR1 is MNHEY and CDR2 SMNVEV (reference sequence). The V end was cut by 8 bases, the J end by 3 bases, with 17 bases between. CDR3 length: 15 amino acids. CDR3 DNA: TGTGCCAGCTCCCCCGGGGGCACAGTCTACAATGAGCAGTTCTTC. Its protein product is CASSPGGTVYNEQFF.

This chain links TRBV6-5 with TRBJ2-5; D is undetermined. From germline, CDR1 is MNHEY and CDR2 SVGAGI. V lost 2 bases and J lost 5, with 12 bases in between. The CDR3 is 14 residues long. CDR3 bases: TGTGCCAGCAGTTACACGAGAGGTTATGAGACCCAGTACTTC. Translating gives CASSYTRGYETQYF.

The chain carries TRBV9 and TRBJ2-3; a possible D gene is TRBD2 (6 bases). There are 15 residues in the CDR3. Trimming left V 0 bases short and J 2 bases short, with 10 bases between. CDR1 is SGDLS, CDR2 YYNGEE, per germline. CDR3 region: CASSVGAGPTDTQYF. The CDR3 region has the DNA TGTGCCAGCAGCGTAGGGGCGGGACCCACAGATACGCAGTATTTT.

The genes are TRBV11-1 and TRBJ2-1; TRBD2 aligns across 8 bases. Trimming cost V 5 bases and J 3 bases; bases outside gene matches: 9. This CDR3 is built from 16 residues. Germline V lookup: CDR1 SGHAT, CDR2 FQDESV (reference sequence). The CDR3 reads CASSEIPGLGYNEQFF. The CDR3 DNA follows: TGTGCCAGCAGCGAGATCCCGGGACTAGGCTACAATGAGCAGTTCTTC.

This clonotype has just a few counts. CDR3 in DNA: TGCAGCGTTGGGGTAGCCAAAAACATTCAGTACTTC. This sequence encodes CSVGVAKNIQYF. V gene TRBV29-1 combines with J gene TRBJ2-4; D call uncertain. With 4 bases removed from V and 0 bases from J, the gap between germline ends came to 4 bases. The CDR3 is 12 amino acids. Germline V gives CDR1 SQVTM, CDR2 ANQGSEA.

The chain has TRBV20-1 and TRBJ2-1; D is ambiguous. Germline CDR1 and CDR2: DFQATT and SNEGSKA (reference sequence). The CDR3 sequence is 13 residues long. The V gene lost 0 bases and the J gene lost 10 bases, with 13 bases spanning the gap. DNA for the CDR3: TGCAGTGCTAGAGAGGTCCCTCACCTGGAGCAGTTCTTC. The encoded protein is CSAREVPHLEQFF.

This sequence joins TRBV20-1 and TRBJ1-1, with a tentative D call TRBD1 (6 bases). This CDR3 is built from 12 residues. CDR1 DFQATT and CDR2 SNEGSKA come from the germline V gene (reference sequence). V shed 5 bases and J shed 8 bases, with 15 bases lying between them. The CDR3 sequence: CSAYRAWAEAFF. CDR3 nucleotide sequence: TGCAGTGCTTACAGGGCGTGGGCGGAAGCTTTCTTT.

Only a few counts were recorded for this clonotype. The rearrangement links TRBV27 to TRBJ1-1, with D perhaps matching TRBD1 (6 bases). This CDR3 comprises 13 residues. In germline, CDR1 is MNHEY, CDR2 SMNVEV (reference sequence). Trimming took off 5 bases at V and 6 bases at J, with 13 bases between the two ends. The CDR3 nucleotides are TGTGCCAGCAGTCAACAGGGTAGGGCTGAAGCTTTCTTT. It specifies CASSQQGRAEAFF.

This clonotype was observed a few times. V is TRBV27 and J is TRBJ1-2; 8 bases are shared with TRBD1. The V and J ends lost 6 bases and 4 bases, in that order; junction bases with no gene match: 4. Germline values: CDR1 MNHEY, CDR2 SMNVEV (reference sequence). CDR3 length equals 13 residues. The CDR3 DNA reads TGTGCCAGCAGAGCACAGGGGGGCTATGGCTACACCTTC. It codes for CASRAQGGYGYTF.

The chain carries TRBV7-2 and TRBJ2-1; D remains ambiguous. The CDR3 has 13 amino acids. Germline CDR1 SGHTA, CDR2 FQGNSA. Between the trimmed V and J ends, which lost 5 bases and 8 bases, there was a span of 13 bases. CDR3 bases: TGTGCCAGCAGCCGTCGGACGGGCCATGAGCAGTTCTTC. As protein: CASSRRTGHEQFF.

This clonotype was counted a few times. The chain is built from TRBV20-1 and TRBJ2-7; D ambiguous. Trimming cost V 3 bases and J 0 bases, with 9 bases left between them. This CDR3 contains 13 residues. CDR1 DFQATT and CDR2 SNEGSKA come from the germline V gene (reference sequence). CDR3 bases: TGCAGTGCTAGGAACACCACCTCCTACGAGCAGTACTTC. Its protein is CSARNTTSYEQYF.

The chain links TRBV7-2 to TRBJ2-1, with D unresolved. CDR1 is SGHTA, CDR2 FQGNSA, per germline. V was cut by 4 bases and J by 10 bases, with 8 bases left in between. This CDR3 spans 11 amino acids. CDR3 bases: TGTGCCAGCAGCTCTGTGAGAGAGCAGTTCTTC. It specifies CASSSVREQFF.

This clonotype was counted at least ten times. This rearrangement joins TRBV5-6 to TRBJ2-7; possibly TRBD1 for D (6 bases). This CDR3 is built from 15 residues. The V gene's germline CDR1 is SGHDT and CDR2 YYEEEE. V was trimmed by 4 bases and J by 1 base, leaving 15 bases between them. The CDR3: CASSAGQIHSYEQYF. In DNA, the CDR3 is TGTGCCAGCAGCGCCGGACAGATACATTCCTACGAGCAGTACTTC.

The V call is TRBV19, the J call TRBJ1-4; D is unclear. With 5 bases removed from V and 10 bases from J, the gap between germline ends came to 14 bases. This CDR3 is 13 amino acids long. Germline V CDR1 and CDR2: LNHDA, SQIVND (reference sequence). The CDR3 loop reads CASSLPGIGKLFF. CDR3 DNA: TGTGCCAGTAGTCTTCCGGGAATCGGAAAACTGTTTTTT.

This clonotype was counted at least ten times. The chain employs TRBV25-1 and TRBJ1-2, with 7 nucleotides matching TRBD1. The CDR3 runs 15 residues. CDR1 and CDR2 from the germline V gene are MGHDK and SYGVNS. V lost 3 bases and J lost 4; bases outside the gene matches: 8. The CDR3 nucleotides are TGTGCCAGCAGTGACACCAGGGGGGGGATCTATGGCTACACCTTC. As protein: CASSDTRGGIYGYTF.

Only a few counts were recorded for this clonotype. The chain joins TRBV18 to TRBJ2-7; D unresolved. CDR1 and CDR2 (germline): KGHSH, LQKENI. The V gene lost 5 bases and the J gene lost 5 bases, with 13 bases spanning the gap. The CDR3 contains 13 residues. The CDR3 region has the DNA TGTGCCAGCTCATCCAACCTCAGTGACGAGCAGTACTTC. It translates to CASSSNLSDEQYF.